This record covers a single TCR beta chain. What it binds is not known. The data stem from a study of blood T cells in healthy people across ages. Overall study findings and caveats: Both naive CD4+ cell counts and diversity were greater in long-lived donors than in aged donors.

This CDR3 comprises 22 residues. The V gene lost 0 bases and the J gene lost 2 bases, with 31 bases spanning the gap. Germline loops: CDR1 MNHEY, CDR2 SVGAGI. Ten milliliters of peripheral blood were drawn from each donor. The authors isolated at least 6 million PBMCs per sample. The second PCR ran roughly 7 to 12 cycles with a sample-barcoded 5' primer and J-beta primers. TCRdb independently ran MiXCR on the 5' RACE reads; one entry per CDR3 protein. The sample includes some 1.4 million distinct CDR3 sequences, approximately 42% of them seen just once. Input material: blood. The TCR was taken from a woman aged 18-29 years in good health. This chain uses TRBV6-5 with TRBJ1-2; no clear D. CDR3 region: CASSYSTYGRHSAPPVNYGYTF. CDR3 DNA: TGTGCCAGCAGTTACTCGACCTACGGGCGCCACTCCGCCCCCCCCGTCAACTATGGCTACACCTTC.